This T cell receptor beta chain derives from a study of OX40 agonist ivuxolimab in advanced cancers. Some background on the complete study: Ivuxolimab was a fully human IgG2 agonistic monoclonal antibody targeting the costimulatory receptor OX40 (CD134). Intravenous ivuxolimab was administered to patients every 2 weeks at six dose levels: 0.01, 0.1, 0.3, 1.5, 3 and 10 mg/kg. Among the roughly 50 dose-escalation patients, around 20 had hepatocellular carcinoma, some 15 melanoma, 9 renal cell carcinoma and 9 head and neck cancer. In the dose-escalation cohort, about four fifths of patients were male, and the mean age was 60 years with a range of about 20 to 80. Patients were allowed to have had prior anti-PD-1, anti-PD-L1 or anti-CTLA-4 therapy, and approximately 40% of the dose-escalation patients had previously received checkpoint inhibitors. Partial responses occurred in three dose-escalation patients, of whom one had hepatocellular carcinoma and two had cutaneous melanoma. Peripheral TCRbeta sequencing aimed to test whether ivuxolimab altered TCR sequence diversity and caused clonal T-cell expansion. The paper covers the monotherapy dose-escalation part of the phase I ivuxolimab trial, which included N ≈ 50 patients. General study outcomes and caveats: The antigen specificity of the peripheral T cells that underwent clonal expansion was not determined. At doses from 0.1 to 3.0 mg/kg, clonal expansion was seen in both CD4+ and CD8+ blood T cells between baseline and week 6. Low levels of normalized T-cell clonal expansion were also seen in some patients who did not respond. After ivuxolimab, more expanded clones were found on average in CD8+ T cells than in CD4+ T cells. In partial responders in the 0.1-3.0 mg/kg groups, normalized peripheral clonal expansion was found to be among the lowest, especially among CD8+ T cells.

This clone was seen more than once but under ten times. Its antigen is still unknown. The record has no base qualities; no much larger clone is one base away. Patients with autoimmune disease history or receiving systemic immunosuppression were excluded from the trial. Peripheral blood for TCR sequencing was collected from all dose cohorts at baseline, on cycle 4 day 1, and on cycle 7 day 1. Samples were obtained from an open-label, multicenter, first-in-human phase I dose-escalation trial of ivuxolimab. Adults with locally advanced or metastatic head and neck squamous cell, hepatocellular, melanoma or renal cell carcinoma were enrolled in the trial. Before TCR sequencing, CD4+ T cells and CD8+ T cells from peripheral blood were sorted into separate populations. Genomic DNA was isolated from the sorted cells so that the TCRbeta CDR3 region could be sequenced. The immunoSEQ Assay was used for sequencing of TCRbeta CDR3 regions. As stored in TCRdb, this immuneACCESS dataset retains in-frame rearrangements with V and J assigned. A fraction of the clones does not appear; measured against another copy, unresolved V genes explain less than half of the discrepancy, and the remainder lacks a known reason. This sample comprises approximately 100,000 clones, around 88% of them detected only once. The ten largest clones represent about 0.5% of the sample.

The starting material was CD4+ or CD8+ T cells sorted from blood, obtained in a trial of the OX40 agonist ivuxolimab. The receptor comes from an adult with an advanced solid tumor such as melanoma, head and neck, liver or kidney cancer.

The CDR3 has the sequence CASSDWDRGPYEQYF. The DNA sequence is as follows: TGTGCCAGCAGTGATTGGGACAGGGGGCCCTACGAGCAGTACTTC. The receptor chain draws on TRBV2 and TRBJ2-7; 12 nucleotides in the junction match TRBD1. Clipping removes 3 bases from V and 2 bases from J, with 2 as the unmatched junction base count. Spanning cysteine to phenylalanine, the CDR3 consists of 15 amino acids. The sequence is cut down to CDR3 DNA, 45 bases in frame from base 1. As encoded in the germline V gene, CDR1 is SNHLY while CDR2 is FYNNEI. The CDR3, completed at both ends by the reference TRBV2 and TRBJ2-7 genes, gives the full variable domain EPEVTQTPSHQVTQMGQEVILRCVPISNHLYFYWYRQILGQKVEFLVSFYNNEISEKSEIFDDQFSVERPDGSNFTLKIRSTKLEDSAMYFCASSDWDRGPYEQYFGPGTRLTVT.